This T cell receptor beta chain is drawn from a study of siplizumab effects on memory and regulatory T cells. Note on this clone: Its antigen is unidentified.

This CDR3 has 12 amino acids. Sequencing was performed with immunoSEQ multiplex PCR; in TCRdb, only in-frame clones are kept and a portion is missing. The table shows some 120,000 clones, with approximately 92% occurring only once. Points from the study as a whole: Treg-derived clones made up an average of roughly 70% of mappable alloreactive CD4+ clones with siplizumab and over 25% in controls.

The material sequenced was non-Treg CD4+ T cells sorted from blood. The receptor was isolated from a human donor in good health. The V and J genes are TRBV21-1 and TRBJ2-1; the DNA was not compared with TRBD1, the D call given in the table. TRBV21-1 constitutes a pseudogene. In DNA form, the CDR3 reads TGTGCCAGCAGTCAGGGTGACAATGAGCAGTTCTTC. The encoded protein is CASSQGDNEQFF.